Below are 28 T cell receptor beta chains sequenced from a single sample in a study of T cells after posttransplantation cyclophosphamide. The assay was immunoSEQ multiplex PCR, and TCRdb's table has in-frame clones only and misses some. The data show approximately 16,000 clones, 70% to 80% seen once. A marrow graft followed busulfan-fludarabine conditioning, with cyclophosphamide on days +3 and +4. The sample in question was CD8+ T cells sorted from PBMCs, obtained 1903 days after a stem cell transplant with posttransplant cyclophosphamide. Source of these receptors: a female patient between 40 and 55 years old who received an allogeneic stem cell transplant from a related donor, was CMV-positive, and had no GVHD. The graft donor may account for some of the T cells.

The V and J genes are TRBV7-9 and TRBJ1-4; a weak D match, TRBD1 (5 bases). Germline V lookup: CDR1 SEHNR, CDR2 FQNEAQ (reference sequence). Trimming pared 4 bases from V and 4 bases from J, leaving 16 bases between. This CDR3 region has 16 residues. The CDR3 region is CASSSDSTYLNEKLFF. The CDR3 nucleotides read TGTGCCAGCAGCTCTGACAGTACCTATCTTAATGAAAAACTGTTTTTT. The full variable domain, completed using reference TRBV7-9 and TRBJ1-4, is DTGVSQNPRHKITKRGQNVTFRCDPISEHNRLYWYRQTLGQGPEFLTYFQNEAQLEKSRLLSDRFSAERPKGSFSTLEIQRTEQGDSAMYLCASSSDSTYLNEKLFFGSGTQLSVL.

The chain uses TRBV7-9 and TRBJ2-7, with D hard to call. The CDR3 contains 14 residues. V was trimmed by 1 base and J by 2 bases, leaving 9 bases between them. CDR1 SEHNR and CDR2 FQNEAQ come from the germline V gene (reference sequence). CDR3 sequence: CASSLVGSPYEQYF. CDR3 nucleotides: TGTGCCAGCAGCTTAGTGGGCAGTCCCTACGAGCAGTACTTC. Using reference TRBV7-9 and TRBJ2-7 for the parts outside the CDR3, the full variable domain is DTGVSQNPRHKITKRGQNVTFRCDPISEHNRLYWYRQTLGQGPEFLTYFQNEAQLEKSRLLSDRFSAERPKGSFSTLEIQRTEQGDSAMYLCASSLVGSPYEQYFGPGTRLTVT.

CDR3 bases: TGTGCCAGCAGCTCGGGACAGGGGGCGGGCAATCAGCCCCAGCATTTT. Translating it yields CASSSGQGAGNQPQHF. The rearrangement joins TRBV5-5 to TRBJ1-5; 12 positions agree with TRBD1. Germline CDR1 and CDR2: SGHKS and YYEKEE (reference sequence). Trimming took 3 bases from V and 2 from J; bases not matched to a gene: 3. This CDR3 has 16 amino acids.

The J gene is TRBJ1-2, the V gene TRBV29-1; D is unclear. Germline values: CDR1 SQVTM, CDR2 ANQGSEA. CDR3 size: 10 residues. The germline V and J ends were trimmed by 4 bases and 3 bases, with 3 bases remaining between them. Written as DNA, the CDR3 is TGCAGCGTTGCGGACTATGGCTACACCTTC. It encodes CSVADYGYTF.

The rearrangement links TRBV2 to TRBJ2-7, with 14 bases that match TRBD2. V shed 3 bases and J 2 bases; nucleotides not matched to a gene: 0. Germline V CDR1 and CDR2: SNHLY, FYNNEI. The CDR3 contains 15 residues. For the CDR3, the DNA is TGTGCCAGCAGTGAGACTAGCGGGGGGGCCTACGAGCAGTACTTC. The encoded protein is CASSETSGGAYEQYF.

This clone was seen a single time. The chain links TRBV10-2 to TRBJ1-1; D is ambiguous. This CDR3 has 13 amino acids. V was cut by 5 bases and J by 0 bases, with 7 bases left in between. CDR1 and CDR2 from the germline V gene are WSHSY and SAAADI. The CDR3 loop is CASSPGMNTEAFF. In DNA, the CDR3 is TGCGCCAGCAGTCCAGGTATGAACACTGAAGCTTTCTTT.

J is TRBJ2-3 and V is TRBV7-6, with D tentatively TRBD1 (6 bases). Germline CDR1 SGHVS, CDR2 FNYEAQ. The CDR3 is 15 amino acids. Trimming took off 5 bases at V and 2 bases at J, with 14 bases between the two ends. CDR3 amino acids: CASSPTAGVTDTQYF. CDR3 sequence (DNA): TGTGCCAGCAGCCCCACGGCAGGGGTCACAGATACGCAGTATTTT.

This clone came up a few times. This chain links TRBV21-1 with TRBJ1-6. TRBV21-1 is a documented pseudogene. The CDR3 extends over 15 amino acids. CDR3 amino acids: CASSPRTPGDSPLHF. In DNA, the CDR3 is TGTGCCAGCAGCCCCCGGACACCGGGGGATTCACCCCTCCACTTT.

V usage is TRBV6-1 and J usage is TRBJ1-3; D is undetermined. The CDR3 has 14 residues. The V and J ends lost 2 bases and 7 bases respectively, with 12 bases between them. The V gene's germline CDR1 is MNHNS and CDR2 SASEGT. Here the CDR3 reads CASSELLPENTIYF. For the CDR3, the DNA is TGTGCCAGCAGTGAACTGCTACCCGAGAACACCATATATTTT.

CDR3 amino acids: CASSPPKGQTSSYNEQFF. The CDR3, as DNA: TGCGCCAGCAGCCCACCAAAGGGACAAACGAGCTCCTACAATGAGCAGTTCTTC. The chain links TRBV4-1 to TRBJ2-1, with TRBD1 as a possible D gene (6 bases). CDR3 length: 18 amino acids. Germline V gene data show CDR1 as MGHRA and CDR2 as YSYEKL. V was shortened by 4 bases and J by 0 bases, with 19 bases between the two germline ends.

The sample holds many counts of this clone. The V and J genes are TRBV7-3 and TRBJ2-1, with D possibly TRBD2 on 5 matching bases. The V gene's germline CDR1 is SGHTA and CDR2 FQGTGA. The germline V and J ends were trimmed by 1 base and 6 bases, with 10 bases remaining between them. CDR3 length: 14 amino acids. CDR3 sequence: CASSLNGNSNEQFF. The CDR3 region has the DNA TGTGCCAGCAGCTTAAACGGGAACAGCAATGAGCAGTTCTTC.

The chain uses TRBV27 and TRBJ2-7; 9 bases are shared with TRBD2. Germline loops: CDR1 MNHEY, CDR2 SMNVEV (reference sequence). J gave up 2 bases and V 4 bases, and 18 bases lay outside the gene matches. The CDR3 is 19 residues long. The CDR3 protein is CASSSGPGVAGEFPYEQYF. CDR3 nucleotides: TGTGCCAGCAGTTCGGGGCCGGGGGTAGCGGGGGAATTCCCCTACGAGCAGTACTTC.

The chain joins TRBV4-1 to TRBJ1-1; no clear D gene. The length of the CDR3 is 12 residues. Trimming took 3 bases from V and 6 from J, leaving 8 bases between them. Germline V gene lookup returns CDR1 MGHRA and CDR2 YSYEKL. CDR3 sequence reads: CASSHTRAEAFF. CDR3 coding DNA: TGCGCCAGCAGCCATACTAGAGCTGAAGCTTTCTTT.

The V and J genes are TRBV5-1 and TRBJ2-1, with 13 bases matching TRBD2. This CDR3 contains 17 residues. The germline V gene has CDR1 SGHRS and CDR2 YFSETQ. Trimming removed 4 bases from V and 3 bases from J; junction bases left unmatched: 7. The CDR3 nucleotides read TGCGCCAGCAGCCGAGGACTAGCGGGGGTCGACTACAATGAGCAGTTCTTC. Its protein is CASSRGLAGVDYNEQFF.

The J gene is TRBJ2-3, the V gene TRBV11-2; D gene ambiguous. V lost 5 bases and J 7 bases, leaving 19 bases between the germline ends. The CDR3 contains 15 residues. The germline CDR1 and CDR2 sequences are SGHAT and FQNNGV. Here the CDR3 DNA reads TGTGCCAGCAGCCCAGAGGTTATGAATCAAAATACGCAGTATTTT. Translating gives CASSPEVMNQNTQYF.

The J gene is TRBJ1-6, the V gene TRBV5-6, with a weak D call TRBD1 (6 bases). Deletions cut 1 base from V and 7 bases from J, with 12 bases between. This CDR3 is 15 amino acids long. Germline V gives CDR1 SGHDT, CDR2 YYEEEE. In nucleotides, the CDR3 is TGTGCCAGCAGCTTGTGGGCAAGGGGGAATTCACCCCTCCACTTT. It is translated as CASSLWARGNSPLHF.

The chain has TRBV5-4 and TRBJ2-3; TRBD2 matches 10 bases. Germline-derived CDR1 and CDR2 are SGHNT and YYREEE (reference sequence). The CDR3 is 17 residues long. J lost 2 bases, V lost 0 bases, and 6 bases had no gene match. The DNA of the CDR3 is TGTGCCAGCAGCTTGGCCGTGAGCGGGGGGGCCACAGATACGCAGTATTTT. It yields the protein CASSLAVSGGATDTQYF.

The V and J genes are TRBV27 and TRBJ1-6; 7 bases align to TRBD1. Trimming took 5 bases from V and 7 from J; bases not matched to a gene: 11. CDR3 length: 16 residues. Germline V lookup: CDR1 MNHEY, CDR2 SMNVEV (reference sequence). The CDR3 DNA reads as TGTGCCAGCAGTAACCTCCAGGGGGTGGGGAATTCACCCCTCCACTTT. This sequence encodes CASSNLQGVGNSPLHF.

The V and J genes are TRBV10-3 and TRBJ1-2, with 7 bases that match TRBD1. The V segment lost 0 bases and the J segment 4 bases; nucleotides outside the gene matches: 5. The length of the CDR3 is 15 residues. The germline V gene has CDR1 ENHRY and CDR2 SYGVKD. This CDR3 reads CAISESGTDFYGYTF. CDR3 bases: TGTGCCATCAGTGAGTCCGGGACAGACTTCTATGGCTACACCTTC.

V and J are TRBV5-1 and TRBJ2-7; no definite D call. Germline-derived CDR1 and CDR2 are SGHRS and YFSETQ. The V gene lost 0 bases and the J gene lost 4 bases, with 5 bases spanning the gap. The CDR3 spans 12 residues. The CDR3, as DNA: TGCGCCAGCAGCTTGGGAGGATACGAGCAGTACTTC. Translation gives CASSLGGYEQYF.

This clone has only a few counts. The rearrangement links TRBV6-5 to TRBJ2-2; D perhaps matches TRBD2 (6 bases). There are 15 residues in the CDR3. The V gene's germline CDR1 is MNHEY and CDR2 SVGAGI. Between the trimmed V and J ends, which lost 6 bases and 0 bases, there was a span of 11 bases. The CDR3 protein is CASRLGLSNTGELFF. The CDR3 coding sequence is TGTGCCAGCAGATTGGGACTCTCGAACACCGGGGAGCTGTTTTTT.

The gene calls are TRBV11-2 and TRBJ1-2, with 7 bases matching TRBD1. Trimming took 5 bases from V and 7 from J; bases not matched to a gene: 19. The CDR3 length is 17 residues. Germline V gene lookup returns CDR1 SGHAT and CDR2 FQNNGV. CDR3 amino acids: CASSTGQAHPILVGYTF. The CDR3 DNA reads as TGTGCCAGCAGCACTGGACAGGCCCACCCTATTTTGGTTGGCTACACCTTC.

This clone was observed a few times. The chain has TRBV7-9 and TRBJ1-1; perhaps TRBD1 as D (6 bases). Germline loops: CDR1 SEHNR, CDR2 FQNEAQ (reference sequence). V was trimmed by 3 bases and J by 3 bases, leaving 11 bases between them. CDR3 length: 14 residues. The CDR3 bases are TGTGCCAGCAGCTTGGACAGAAGTTACACTGAAGCTTTCTTT. Protein: CASSLDRSYTEAFF.

The V call is TRBV7-2, the J call TRBJ2-3; 8 bases agree with TRBD2. V shed 3 bases, J shed 0 bases, and the junction held 8 bases outside the gene matches. This CDR3 comprises 17 residues. In germline, CDR1 is SGHTA, CDR2 FQGNSA. The CDR3, as DNA: TGTGCCAGCAGCTTGGTTTCAGCGGGGGAAAGCACAGATACGCAGTATTTT. Translated, it gives CASSLVSAGESTDTQYF.

V and J are TRBV14 and TRBJ2-1; TRBD1 aligns across 7 bases. V was pared by 4 bases and J by 2 bases, with 5 bases of the junction left unmatched. Germline V lookup: CDR1 SGHDN, CDR2 FVKESK. This CDR3 region has 15 residues. This CDR3 reads CASSPGTAAYNEQFF. The CDR3, as DNA: TGTGCCAGCAGCCCCGGGACAGCTGCCTACAATGAGCAGTTCTTC.

This clone appeared a few times. The V gene is TRBV28, the J gene TRBJ1-6; a weak D match, TRBD1 (6 bases). This CDR3 spans 14 amino acids. In germline, CDR1 is MDHEN, CDR2 SYDVKM. Trimming removed 6 bases from V and 7 bases from J, with 13 bases in between. CDR3 sequence: CASSPRGQNSPLHF. CDR3 DNA: TGTGCCAGCAGCCCCAGGGGCCAAAATTCACCCCTCCACTTT.

CDR3 nucleotide sequence: TGTGCCATCGGGACAGCTAACTATGGCTACACCTTC. This translates into CAIGTANYGYTF. The chain uses TRBV2 and TRBJ1-2; 7 nucleotides line up with TRBD1. From germline, CDR1 is SNHLY and CDR2 FYNNEI. Trimming cost V 10 bases and J 0 bases; bases outside gene matches: 2. This CDR3 is 12 amino acids long.

The rearrangement joins TRBV21-1 to TRBJ2-7; TRBD1, the D gene given by the table, was not confirmed from the DNA. TRBV21-1 is annotated as a pseudogene. There are 19 residues in the CDR3. The CDR3 bases are TGTGCCAGCAGCCACCACCGTATTATTGGACAGGGGGCGTCCTACGAGCAGTACTTC. It translates to CASSHHRIIGQGASYEQYF.